The next 29 T cell receptor beta chains were all read from a single sample in a study of blood T cell repertoires in COVID-19 (dated by TCRdb to 2020 to 2021). Receptors were amplified or captured by the immunoSEQ multiplex PCR assay. Drawn from immuneACCESS, this table holds only the in-frame rearrangements with V and J called that TCRdb kept. Clones are partly lost; checked studies trace under half to an unresolved V gene and leave the rest unexplained. This sample holds a few hundred thousand clones; 84% were observed only once. The ten largest clonotypes hold approximately 13% of the sample. The sample consisted of peripheral blood. The origin of the receptors is a human donor in a cohort sampled during active COVID-19.

The V gene is TRBV5-6, the J gene TRBJ1-4; D uncertain. Trimming left V 0 bases short and J 8 bases short, with 14 bases between. The germline gives CDR1 SGHDT, CDR2 YYEEEE. This CDR3 has 15 residues. The CDR3 region has the DNA TGTGCCAGCAGCTTGGGGAGGATATTGAACGAAAAACTGTTTTTT. Translation gives CASSLGRILNEKLFF.

The rearrangement joins TRBV11-2 to TRBJ2-2; TRBD2 agrees at 16 bases. In germline, CDR1 is SGHAT, CDR2 FQNNGV. The CDR3 sequence is 18 residues long. V was pared by 3 bases and J by 4 bases, with 5 bases of the junction left unmatched. CDR3 sequence: CASSFSGLAGGITGELFF. In DNA form, the CDR3 reads TGTGCCAGCAGCTTCTCGGGACTAGCGGGAGGGATCACCGGGGAGCTGTTTTTT.

This clone was counted once. The rearrangement joins TRBV5-4 to TRBJ1-1, with a tentative D call TRBD1 (6 bases). V lost 0 bases and J lost 6, with 18 bases in between. The germline V gene encodes CDR1 SGHNT and CDR2 YYREEE (reference sequence). There are 16 residues in the CDR3. CDR3 loop: CASSLGGGQLISEAFF. Written as DNA, the CDR3 is TGTGCCAGCAGCTTGGGAGGTGGACAGTTAATCTCTGAAGCTTTCTTT.

This rearrangement joins TRBV19 to TRBJ1-2, with 9 bases aligning to TRBD1. Trimming took 5 bases from V and 4 from J; bases not matched to a gene: 8. The CDR3 length is 15 residues. Germline V gene data show CDR1 as LNHDA and CDR2 as SQIVND (reference sequence). For the CDR3, the DNA is TGTGCCAGTAGTCTCGGGACAGGGCGTCGCTATGGCTACACCTTC. Amino acid sequence: CASSLGTGRRYGYTF.

This clone was counted a few times. The sample holds other DNA sequences that translate to the same CDR3. V and J are TRBV5-1 and TRBJ1-2, with 11 bases fitting TRBD1. The ends lost 4 bases at V and 2 bases at J; junction bases unmatched: 4. Germline V gene lookup returns CDR1 SGHRS and CDR2 YFSETQ. The CDR3 has 15 residues. The CDR3 loop is CASSPGDRGNYGYTF. The CDR3 DNA sequence: TGCGCCAGCAGCCCTGGGGACAGGGGGAACTATGGCTACACCTTC.

This clone was counted only a few times. V and J are TRBV28 and TRBJ1-5; D ambiguous. Germline assignment: CDR1 MDHEN and CDR2 SYDVKM. Trimming removed 8 bases from V and 4 bases from J, with 18 bases in between. This CDR3 region has 15 residues. CDR3 coding DNA: TGTGCCAGCGCACGACGGACTCGAGTTAATCAGCCCCAGCATTTT. It is translated as CASARRTRVNQPQHF.

The genes are TRBV28 and TRBJ2-4, with TRBD1 matching 11 bases. The CDR3 runs to 20 residues. The germline V gene has CDR1 MDHEN and CDR2 SYDVKM. The J segment lost 1 base and the V segment lost 6 bases, leaving 17 bases of the junction unmatched. CDR3: CASSSFGTGGIRTAKNIQYF. Written as DNA, the CDR3 is TGTGCCAGCAGCTCCTTCGGGACAGGGGGTATACGCACCGCCAAAAACATTCAGTACTTC.

This sequence joins TRBV11-3 and TRBJ1-1, with unresolved D. Germline V lookup: CDR1 SGHNT, CDR2 YENEEA. This CDR3 is built from 13 residues. Trimming cost V 2 bases and J 2 bases, with 6 bases left between them. The CDR3 nucleotides are TGTGCCAGCAGCTTATCGGTAAACACTGAAGCTTTCTTT. Its translation: CASSLSVNTEAFF.

This clone has only one observation. This chain uses TRBV9 with TRBJ2-7; 8 positions agree with TRBD2. The length of the CDR3 is 14 residues. Germline V CDR1 and CDR2: SGDLS, YYNGEE. The trim removed 4 bases at V and 0 bases at J, leaving 3 bases unmatched. The CDR3 sequence is CASSNGGGSYEQYF. The CDR3 DNA reads as TGTGCCAGCAGCAACGGGGGGGGCTCCTACGAGCAGTACTTC. The complete variable domain, with remaining parts taken from reference TRBV9 and TRBJ2-7, reads DSGVTQTPKHLITATGQRVTLRCSPRSGDLSVYWYQQSLDQGLQFLIQYYNGEERAKGNILERFSAQQFPDLHSELNLSSLELGDSALYFCASSNGGGSYEQYFGPGTRLTVT.

This clone was counted a few times. The rearrangement joins TRBV2 to TRBJ2-1; 13 nucleotides align to TRBD2. The CDR3 is made up of 15 amino acids. V dropped 6 bases and J dropped 5; count of bases not matched to a gene: 4. Germline V gives CDR1 SNHLY, CDR2 FYNNEI. CDR3 protein: CASSWTSGSHNEQFF. The CDR3 DNA reads TGTGCCAGCAGCTGGACTAGCGGGAGTCACAATGAGCAGTTCTTC. Based on the CDR3 plus reference TRBV2 and TRBJ2-1, the full variable domain is EPEVTQTPSHQVTQMGQEVILRCVPISNHLYFYWYRQILGQKVEFLVSFYNNEISEKSEIFDDQFSVERPDGSNFTLKIRSTKLEDSAMYFCASSWTSGSHNEQFFGPGTRLTVL.

As regards this clone: This same CDR3 is encoded by further DNA sequences in the sample. V and J are TRBV28 and TRBJ1-5; D not resolved. Trimming took off 2 bases at V and 3 bases at J, with 2 bases between the two ends. The CDR3 covers 12 residues. Germline CDR1 is MDHEN and CDR2 is SYDVKM. The CDR3 here is CASSLLNQPQHF. DNA of the CDR3: TGTGCCAGCAGTTTACTCAATCAGCCCCAGCATTTT.

This chain uses TRBV19 with TRBJ1-1, with 7 bases identical to TRBD1. Germline V lookup: CDR1 LNHDA, CDR2 SQIVND (reference sequence). The V segment lost 5 bases and the J segment 4 bases; nucleotides outside the gene matches: 10. This CDR3 has 15 amino acids. The CDR3 region is CASSFRQGHGTEAFF. The CDR3 DNA is TGTGCCAGTAGTTTCCGACAGGGTCATGGCACTGAAGCTTTCTTT.

This chain connects TRBV7-2 to TRBJ2-3; perhaps TRBD2 as D (6 bases). Looked up from germline, CDR1 is SGHTA and CDR2 is FQGNSA. Trimming stripped 5 bases from V and 0 bases from J, with 12 bases between. This CDR3 is built from 15 residues. CDR3 nucleotides: TGTGCCAGCAGCCAGGACTATACTAGCACAGATACGCAGTATTTT. It specifies CASSQDYTSTDTQYF. Supplemented by reference TRBV7-2 and TRBJ2-3, the full variable domain reads GAGVSQSPSNKVTEKGKDVELRCDPISGHTALYWYRQSLGQGLEFLIYFQGNSAPDKSGLPSDRFSAERTGGSVSTLTIQRTQQEDSAVYLCASSQDYTSTDTQYFGPGTRLTVL.

The chain carries TRBV9 and TRBJ2-7; tentative D call: TRBD2 (6 bases). The germline gives CDR1 SGDLS, CDR2 YYNGEE. The V gene lost 0 bases and the J gene lost 3 bases, with 13 bases spanning the gap. The CDR3 extends over 15 amino acids. The CDR3 loop is CASSVGGDLSYEQYF. The CDR3 DNA sequence: TGTGCCAGCAGCGTAGGGGGGGACCTTAGCTACGAGCAGTACTTC.

The genes are TRBV28 and TRBJ2-7; no firm D call. V was trimmed by 4 bases and J by 3 bases, leaving 4 bases between them. CDR3 size: 11 residues. The germline V gene has CDR1 MDHEN and CDR2 SYDVKM. The CDR3 DNA reads TGTGCCAGCAGTTCCTACTACGAGCAGTACTTC. It codes for CASSSYYEQYF.

The chain joins TRBV7-6 to TRBJ1-1; D not certain. CDR3 length: 17 residues. Trimming removed 0 bases from V and 1 base from J, with 15 bases in between. In germline, CDR1 is SGHVS, CDR2 FNYEAQ. This CDR3 reads CASSLAPVGRGNTEAFF. For the CDR3, the DNA is TGTGCCAGCAGCTTAGCCCCGGTAGGGCGGGGGAACACTGAAGCTTTCTTT.

This clone has only one observation. At one end, the junction sequence differs from germline, possibly due to a read error. This chain uses TRBV6-5 with TRBJ2-7; 9 positions agree with TRBD1. Germline CDR1 MNHEY, CDR2 SVGAGI. CDR3 length: 14 residues. This chain's CDR3 is CASSYGDRDYEQYF. CDR3 in DNA: TGTGCCAGCAGTTACGGGGACAGGGACTACGAACAGTACTTC.

The gene calls are TRBV10-3 and TRBJ2-7; 8 bases line up with TRBD1. Germline lookup yields CDR1 ENHRY and CDR2 SYGVKD. The CDR3 has 14 amino acids. Trimming at V came to 6 bases and at J to 1 base, leaving 5 bases not matched to a gene. CDR3 bases: TGTGCCATCAGCTCCCGGACAGGGTCCTACGAGCAGTACTTC. This gives the protein CAISSRTGSYEQYF.

This clone was observed a few times. The chain is built from TRBV15 and TRBJ2-3; 7 bases map to TRBD1. Germline trimming cut 4 bases from V and 2 bases from J; bases unmatched to any gene: 9. The CDR3 extends over 16 amino acids. From germline, CDR1 is LNHNV and CDR2 YYDKDF (reference sequence). The CDR3 DNA is TGTGCCACCAGCAACCTACCGGGACAGATCACAGATACGCAGTATTTT. It specifies CATSNLPGQITDTQYF.

V is TRBV25-1 and J is TRBJ2-5; TRBD2 matches at 8 bases. Looked up from germline, CDR1 is MGHDK and CDR2 is SYGVNS. This CDR3 comprises 16 residues. Trimming removed 3 bases from V and 2 bases from J; junction bases left unmatched: 8. CDR3 bases: TGTGCCAGCAGTGAGGGGCTAGCGGGCTTTCAAGAGACCCAGTACTTC. Protein sequence: CASSEGLAGFQETQYF.

The rearrangement links TRBV11-2 to TRBJ2-2; no firm D call. The CDR3 consists of 14 residues. Trimming stripped 3 bases from V and 5 bases from J, with 10 bases between. CDR1 is SGHAT and CDR2 is FQNNGV in the germline V gene. CDR3 region: CASSLAVGTGELFF. As DNA, the CDR3 is TGTGCCAGCAGCTTGGCGGTTGGGACCGGGGAGCTGTTTTTT.

This sequence joins TRBV5-1 and TRBJ2-7; TRBD2 aligns across 10 bases. With 4 bases clipped from V and 1 base from J, the junction kept 5 bases outside the gene matches. The CDR3 extends over 15 amino acids. The V gene's germline CDR1 is SGHRS and CDR2 YFSETQ. The CDR3 region is CASSQGLAESYEQYF. DNA for the CDR3: TGCGCCAGCAGCCAAGGACTAGCGGAGTCCTACGAGCAGTACTTC.

The gene calls are TRBV29-1 and TRBJ1-1, with D possibly being TRBD1 (6 bases). Germline V gene sequence: CDR1 SQVTM, CDR2 ANQGSEA. V was cut by 4 bases and J by 0 bases, with 15 bases left in between. The CDR3 length is 15 residues. The CDR3 DNA follows: TGCAGCGTTGTAAGGTCACAGGGCATGAACACTGAAGCTTTCTTT. Protein: CSVVRSQGMNTEAFF.

This chain links TRBV18 with TRBJ2-2, with D possibly TRBD2 on 6 matching bases. Looked up from germline, CDR1 is KGHSH and CDR2 is LQKENI. CDR3 length: 15 amino acids. The ends were cut back, 6 bases at V and 0 bases at J, with 11 bases in the middle. The CDR3 here is CASSSGTSNTGELFF. CDR3 in DNA: TGTGCCAGCTCCTCCGGGACTTCGAACACCGGGGAGCTGTTTTTT.

Regarding this clone: The sample has other DNA sequences that encode this CDR3 too. J is TRBJ1-1 and V is TRBV2, with 7 bases fitting TRBD1. V lost 7 bases and J lost 0; bases outside the gene matches: 5. The CDR3 is made up of 14 amino acids. Germline loops: CDR1 SNHLY, CDR2 FYNNEI. The CDR3 bases are TGTGCCAGCATTTTTCAGGGGGTGAACACTGAAGCTTTCTTT. The encoded protein is CASIFQGVNTEAFF.

CDR3 sequence (DNA): TGTGCCTGGAGCCGGGACGGGACACCTCTCTCTGGGGCCAACGTCCTGACTTTC. Its translation is CAWSRDGTPLSGANVLTF. V gene TRBV30 combines with J gene TRBJ2-6; the D gene is possibly TRBD1 (6 bases). Germline CDR1 GTSNPN, CDR2 SVGIG (reference sequence). Trimming stripped 3 bases from V and 0 bases from J, with 18 bases between. This CDR3 comprises 18 residues.

The J gene is TRBJ2-3, the V gene TRBV7-2; tentatively, D is TRBD1 (5 bases). CDR3 length: 15 amino acids. The ends were cut back, 1 base at V and 2 bases at J, with 10 bases in the middle. The germline V gene encodes CDR1 SGHTA and CDR2 FQGNSA. In DNA, the CDR3 is TGTGCCAGCAGCTTAGGAAACAGGCCCACAGATACGCAGTATTTT. Translation: CASSLGNRPTDTQYF.

V gene TRBV5-1 combines with J gene TRBJ2-1; possibly TRBD2 for D (6 bases). The V gene's germline CDR1 is SGHRS and CDR2 YFSETQ. This CDR3 is built from 13 residues. V lost 4 bases and J 9 bases, leaving 14 bases between the germline ends. In DNA, the CDR3 is TGCGCCAGCAGCCCGCCGGAGGGTGCTGAGCAGTTCTTC. The encoded protein is CASSPPEGAEQFF.

This clone was recorded once. The chain is built from TRBV18 and TRBJ2-7, with a weak D call TRBD1 (6 bases). Germline CDR1 is KGHSH and CDR2 is LQKENI. This CDR3 is built from 14 residues. V was cut by 6 bases and J by 2 bases, with 14 bases left in between. In DNA, the CDR3 is TGTGCCAGCTCCCGACAGGACAGAACCTACGAGCAGTACTTC. It yields the protein CASSRQDRTYEQYF.